This entry describes one T cell receptor (beta chain). The source of the sample is a study of post-analysis software for immune sequencing data. Study-level information: Both relapsing-remitting and secondary progressive multiple sclerosis featured among the disease courses, as did progressive-relapsing multiple sclerosis.

Unique molecular identifiers were present in the TCR beta cDNA libraries. Each sample of about 0.95 to 11 million input T cells yielded around 500,000 cDNA molecules, so each molecule approximated one T cell. TCRdb passed the PCR reads through MiXCR, listing each CDR3 protein once. Of about 820,000 distinct CDR3 sequences listed, 53% are singletons. Specimen: blood. This sequence was found in a girl aged 10 to 17 with multiple sclerosis.

The DNA for the CDR3 is TGTGCCAGCAGTTTAGGCCGGGACAGGGGTAATGAAAAACTGTTTTTT. Translated, it gives CASSLGRDRGNEKLFF. V usage is TRBV12-3 or TRBV12-4 and J usage is TRBJ1-4; 10 nucleotides align to TRBD1. With V trimmed by 1 base and J by 4 bases, 3 bases remained unmatched. The CDR3 consists of 16 residues.